The following is a T cell receptor beta chain sequence with its context. This clone's antigen is unknown. Its ends do not fully match the called genes, so a read error is possible. TCRbeta-specific cDNA was reverse-transcribed from approximately 0.5 ug total RNA using a constant-region primer and ProtoScript II reverse transcriptase. Three nested multiplex PCR rounds, following a slightly modified ARM-PCR procedure, were used to build the TCRbeta libraries. Each of the first two PCR rounds ran for approximately 10 cycles using multiplex TRBV1-TRBV30 forward primers together with a Cbeta reverse primer. Sample barcodes and Illumina adapters were added in a final 25-cycle PCR with Deep VentR polymerase. Before sequencing, amplicons of 200-500 bp were purified from gel using a QIAquick gel extraction kit. TCRbeta amplicons were sequenced on an Illumina HiSeq 2500 with 250-bp paired-end reads. Under the source paper's analysis protocol: To recover full CDR3 sequences, reads were quality-trimmed using Trimmomatic v0.33 and paired reads were then merged using FLASH v1.2.11. MiGEC v1.2.1b assigned V, D and J germline segments to the rearranged TCRbeta sequences. Clonotype statistics, along with Shannon-Wiener diversity indices, were calculated using VDJtools v1.0.0. Except for diversity analysis, only each sample's 250 most abundant clonotypes were used in subsequent analyses to reduce sampling bias. The public reads were reanalyzed by TCRdb: fastp trimming at Q25, MiXCR alignment, in-frame beta chains only. Every CDR3 protein is listed once, alongside the most common genes and DNA of its rows. The authors' filters were not applied to this entry. Within this sample are some 30,000 distinct CDR3 sequences, with 76% of them counted one time only. 36% of the sample is taken by the ten largest.

Total RNA and DNA were co-extracted without cell sorting from 20-30 mg of bulk tissue using the AllPrep DNA/RNA mini kit. Between late 2015 and early 2016, 4 or 5 patients in China with histopathologically diagnosed primary liver carcinoma had surgical resection. At the time of sampling, the patients had chronic HBV infection and had not received any treatment. Five spatially separated regions were sampled from each tumor: the superior, inferior, left-lateral and right-lateral poles, plus the tumor centre. According to histology, viable tumor cells made up more than 80% of every tumor sample. Pieces of fresh tumor and adjacent tissue were cut in half, with one half kept in RNAlater at -80 degrees C and the other half sent for histology. This sample was taken from a study of tumor-infiltrating lymphocytes in primary liver carcinoma (TCRdb year 2017). For the wider study: Hepatocellular carcinoma (four) or combined HCC and intrahepatic cholangiocarcinoma (one) was present in the five patients, who were three men and two women aged 30 to 69 years. The five patients had tumors of stage T1-T3 N0M0, with maximum diameters ranging from 4.2 to 10 cm. Each sample produced about 3.65 to 7.13 million productive TCRbeta reads, and read depth showed no significant difference between tissue types. The study combined TCRbeta repertoire sequencing, expression microarrays and whole-exome sequencing across five regions of each liver tumor, with adjacent normal tissue and blood. A total of 35 specimens from 5 patients underwent TCRbeta repertoire sequencing, comprising around 25 tumor regions, 5 adjacent noncancerous liver tissues and 5 peripheral blood samples. To link TCRbeta repertoire diversity to the local molecular phenotype, the 20 to 25 tumor region samples were profiled with Agilent mRNA microarrays. Reproducibility between technical replicate repertoires was high, with correlation coefficients above 0.95 and mean shared-clone rates about 0.89. Beyond this particular receptor, the publication reports: Just about 8-25% of top clones turned up in all five regions of a tumor, which suggests spatial heterogeneity among tumor-infiltrating T cells. Pairs of tumor regions showed greater repertoire overlap (mean roughly 35%) than tumor-adjacent pairs (roughly 17%) or tumor-blood pairs (approximately 14%), which is consistent with antigen-driven expansion. Bulk unsorted samples precluded comparing CD4+ and CD8+ T cell repertoires. Because sequencing covered only the TCR beta chain and unpaired alpha chains were not captured, true repertoire diversity is likely underestimated. The study included only four to six patients, and the authors note findings should be validated in a larger study. The top 250 clones made up a significantly larger repertoire fraction in tumors than in blood (p = 0.039).

From its cysteine to its phenylalanine, the CDR3 spans 16 amino acids. The retained sequence is limited to the CDR3, 48 bases, with the frame set at the first base. Sequences SGHAT (CDR1) and FQNNGV (CDR2) are obtained from the germline V gene. The TCR sequence derives from a man in his forties or fifties with primary liver carcinoma and hepatitis B virus infection. This chain joins TRBV11-2 to TRBJ2-5, with TRBD2 as a weak D call on 6 bases. Specimen: liver tumor tissue from sampling region 5. This specimen's cell subset or site label, per the study, means: tumor region T5, tumor centre. The CDR3 in this case is CDSGQTPGGGKDTQYF. The DNA is TGTGACAGCGGCCAAACTCCTGGTGGGGGGAAAGACACCCAGTACTTC.